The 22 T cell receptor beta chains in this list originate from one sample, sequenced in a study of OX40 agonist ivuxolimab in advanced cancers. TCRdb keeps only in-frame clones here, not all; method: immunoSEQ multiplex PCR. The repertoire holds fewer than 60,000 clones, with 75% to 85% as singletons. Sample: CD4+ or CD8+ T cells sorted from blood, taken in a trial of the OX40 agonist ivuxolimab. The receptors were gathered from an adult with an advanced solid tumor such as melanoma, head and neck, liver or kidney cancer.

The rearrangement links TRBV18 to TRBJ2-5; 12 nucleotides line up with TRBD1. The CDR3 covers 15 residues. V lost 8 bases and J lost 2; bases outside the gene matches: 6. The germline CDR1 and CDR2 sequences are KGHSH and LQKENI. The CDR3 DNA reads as TGTGCCAGCGCCCGGGACAGGGGGCTTCAAGAGACCCAGTACTTC. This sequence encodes CASARDRGLQETQYF.

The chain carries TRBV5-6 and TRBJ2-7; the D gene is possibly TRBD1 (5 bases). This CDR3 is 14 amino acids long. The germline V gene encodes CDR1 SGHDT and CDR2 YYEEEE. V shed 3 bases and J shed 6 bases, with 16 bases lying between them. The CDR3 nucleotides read TGTGCCAGCAGCTGGGGAAGGCCCCAGGGCGAGCAGTACTTC. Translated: CASSWGRPQGEQYF.

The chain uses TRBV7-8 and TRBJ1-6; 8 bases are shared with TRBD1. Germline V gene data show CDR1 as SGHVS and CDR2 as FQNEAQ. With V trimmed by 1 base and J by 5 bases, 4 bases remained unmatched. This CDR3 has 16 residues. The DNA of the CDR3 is TGTGCCAGCAGCTTAGGAAGACAGGGGAATAATTCACCCCTCCACTTT. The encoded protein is CASSLGRQGNNSPLHF.

CDR3 sequence (DNA): TGTGCCAGCAGCTTTCGGACAACTCCTAGAGGGTATAGCAATCAGCCCCAGCATTTT. It is translated as CASSFRTTPRGYSNQPQHF. V gene TRBV7-9 combines with J gene TRBJ1-5; maybe TRBD1 (5 bases). The CDR3 consists of 19 residues. Trimming cost V 3 bases and J 0 bases, with 21 bases left between them. In germline, CDR1 is SEHNR, CDR2 FQNEAQ (reference sequence).

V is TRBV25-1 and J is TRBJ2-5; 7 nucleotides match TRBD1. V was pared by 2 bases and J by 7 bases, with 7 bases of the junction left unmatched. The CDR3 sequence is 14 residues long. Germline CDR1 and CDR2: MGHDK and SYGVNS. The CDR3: CASSEPGTVRTQYF. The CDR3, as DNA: TGTGCCAGCAGTGAACCCGGGACAGTCCGGACCCAGTACTTC.

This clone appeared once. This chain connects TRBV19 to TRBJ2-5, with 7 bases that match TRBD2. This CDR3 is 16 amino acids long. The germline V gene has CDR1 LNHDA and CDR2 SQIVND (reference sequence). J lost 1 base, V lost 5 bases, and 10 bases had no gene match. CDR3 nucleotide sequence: TGTGCCAGTAGTTCCTTCGGGGAGGGACTCCAAGAGACCCAGTACTTC. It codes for CASSSFGEGLQETQYF. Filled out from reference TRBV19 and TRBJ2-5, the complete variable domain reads DGGITQSPKYLFRKEGQNVTLSCEQNLNHDAMYWYRQDPGQGLRLIYYSQIVNDFQKGDIAEGYSVSREKKESFPLTVTSAQKNPTAFYLCASSSFGEGLQETQYFGPGTRLLVL.

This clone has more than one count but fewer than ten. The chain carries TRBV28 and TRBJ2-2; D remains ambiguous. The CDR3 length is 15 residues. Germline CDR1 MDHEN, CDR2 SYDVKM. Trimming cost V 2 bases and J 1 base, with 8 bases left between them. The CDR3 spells CASSLGQVNTGELFF. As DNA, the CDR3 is TGTGCCAGCAGTTTAGGGCAGGTGAACACCGGGGAGCTGTTTTTT.

Here the CDR3 DNA reads TGTGCCAGCAGCCAACTCCAACAAATCTCGAGTTCACCCCTCCACTTT. It encodes CASSQLQQISSSPLHF. The chain uses TRBV4-2 and TRBJ1-6, with D uncertain. The CDR3 covers 16 residues. V was shortened by 2 bases and J by 9 bases, with 17 bases between the two germline ends. The germline CDR1 and CDR2 sequences are LGHNA and YNFKEQ.

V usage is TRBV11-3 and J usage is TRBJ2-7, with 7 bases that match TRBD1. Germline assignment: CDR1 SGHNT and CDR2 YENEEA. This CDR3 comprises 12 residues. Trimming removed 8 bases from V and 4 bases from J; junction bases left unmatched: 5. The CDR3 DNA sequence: TGTGCCAGCGAAGGGGGCGGGTACGAGCAGTACTTC. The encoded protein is CASEGGGYEQYF.

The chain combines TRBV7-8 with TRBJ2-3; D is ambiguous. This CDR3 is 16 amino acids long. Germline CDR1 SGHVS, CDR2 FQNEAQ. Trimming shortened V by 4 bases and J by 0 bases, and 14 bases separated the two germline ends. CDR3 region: CASSSTDRVSTDTQYF. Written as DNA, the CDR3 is TGTGCCAGCAGCTCCACGGACCGTGTGAGCACAGATACGCAGTATTTT.

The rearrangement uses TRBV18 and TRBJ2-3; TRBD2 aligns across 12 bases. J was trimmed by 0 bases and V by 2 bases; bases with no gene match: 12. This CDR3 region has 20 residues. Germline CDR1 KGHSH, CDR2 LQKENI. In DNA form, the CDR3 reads TGTGCCAGCTCACCAGAGACTAGCGGGGGTCTAACCACTAGCACAGATACGCAGTATTTT. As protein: CASSPETSGGLTTSTDTQYF.

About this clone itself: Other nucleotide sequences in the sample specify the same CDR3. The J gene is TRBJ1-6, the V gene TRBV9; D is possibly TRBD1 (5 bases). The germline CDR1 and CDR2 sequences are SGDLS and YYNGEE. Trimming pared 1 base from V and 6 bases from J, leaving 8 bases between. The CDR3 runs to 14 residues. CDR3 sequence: CASSVRGGNSPLHF. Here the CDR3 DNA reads TGTGCCAGCAGCGTACGGGGGGGTAATTCACCCCTCCACTTT.

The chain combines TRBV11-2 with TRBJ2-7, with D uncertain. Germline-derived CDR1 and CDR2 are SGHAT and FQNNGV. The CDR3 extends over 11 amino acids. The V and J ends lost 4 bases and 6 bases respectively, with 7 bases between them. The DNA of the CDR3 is TGTGCCAGCAGCTCGGCCCCCGAGCAGTACTTC. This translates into CASSSAPEQYF.

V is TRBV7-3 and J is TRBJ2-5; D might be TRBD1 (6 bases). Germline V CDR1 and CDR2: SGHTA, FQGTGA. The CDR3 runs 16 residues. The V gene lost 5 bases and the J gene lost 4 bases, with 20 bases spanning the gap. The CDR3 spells CASSRTGTLDVETQYF. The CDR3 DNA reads TGTGCCAGCAGCCGCACCGGGACACTTGACGTAGAGACCCAGTACTTC.

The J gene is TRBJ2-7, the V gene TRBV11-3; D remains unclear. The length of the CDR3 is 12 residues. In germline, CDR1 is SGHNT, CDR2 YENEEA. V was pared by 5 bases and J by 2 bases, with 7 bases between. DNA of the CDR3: TGTGCCAGCAGCCGAGGTACCTACGAGCAGTACTTC. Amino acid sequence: CASSRGTYEQYF. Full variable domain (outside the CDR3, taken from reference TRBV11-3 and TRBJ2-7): EAGVVQSPRYKIIEKKQPVAFWCNPISGHNTLYWYLQNLGQGPELLIRYENEEAVDDSQLPKDRFSAERLKGVDSTLKIQPAELGDSAVYLCASSRGTYEQYFGPGTRLTVT.

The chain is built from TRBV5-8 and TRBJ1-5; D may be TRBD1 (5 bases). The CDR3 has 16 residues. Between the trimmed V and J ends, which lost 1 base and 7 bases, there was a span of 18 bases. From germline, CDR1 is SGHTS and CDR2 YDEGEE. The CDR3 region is CASSLIGASIGQPQHF. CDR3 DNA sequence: TGTGCCAGCAGCTTGATCGGGGCGTCTATTGGGCAGCCCCAGCATTTT.

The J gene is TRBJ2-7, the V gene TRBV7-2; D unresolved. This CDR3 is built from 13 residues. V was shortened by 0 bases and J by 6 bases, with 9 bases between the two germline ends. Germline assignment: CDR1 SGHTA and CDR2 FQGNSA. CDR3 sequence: CASSLAFGSEQYF. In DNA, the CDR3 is TGTGCCAGCAGCTTAGCATTCGGTAGCGAGCAGTACTTC. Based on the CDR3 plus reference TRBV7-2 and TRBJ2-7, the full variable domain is GAGVSQSPSNKVTEKGKDVELRCDPISGHTALYWYRQSLGQGLEFLIYFQGNSAPDKSGLPSDRFSAERTGGSVSTLTIQRTQQEDSAVYLCASSLAFGSEQYFGPGTRLTVT.

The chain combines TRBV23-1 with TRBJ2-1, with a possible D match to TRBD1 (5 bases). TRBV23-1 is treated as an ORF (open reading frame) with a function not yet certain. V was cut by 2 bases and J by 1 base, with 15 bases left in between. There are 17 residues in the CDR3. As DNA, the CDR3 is TGCGCCAGCAGTCAAGCCGGACAAGATTCTTCCTACAATGAGCAGTTCTTC. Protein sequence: CASSQAGQDSSYNEQFF.

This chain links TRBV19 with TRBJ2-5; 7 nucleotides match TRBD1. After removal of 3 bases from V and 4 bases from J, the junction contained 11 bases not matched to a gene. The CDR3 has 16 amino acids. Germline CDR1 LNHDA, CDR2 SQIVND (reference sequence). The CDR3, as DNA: TGTGCCAGTAGTATCCGGGCCCGAACAGGGGTAGAGACCCAGTACTTC. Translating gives CASSIRARTGVETQYF.

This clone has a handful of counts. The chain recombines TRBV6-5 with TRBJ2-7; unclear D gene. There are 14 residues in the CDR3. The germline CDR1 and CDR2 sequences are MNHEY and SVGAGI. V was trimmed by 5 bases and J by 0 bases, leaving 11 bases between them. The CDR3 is CASSRTGSSYEQYF. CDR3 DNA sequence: TGTGCCAGCAGTCGGACGGGTAGCTCCTACGAGCAGTACTTC.

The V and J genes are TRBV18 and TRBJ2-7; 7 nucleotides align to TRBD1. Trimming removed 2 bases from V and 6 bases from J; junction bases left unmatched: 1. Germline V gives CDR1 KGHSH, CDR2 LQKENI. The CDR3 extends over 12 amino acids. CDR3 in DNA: TGTGCCAGCTCACCAACAGGGGTCGAGCAGTACTTC. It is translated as CASSPTGVEQYF.

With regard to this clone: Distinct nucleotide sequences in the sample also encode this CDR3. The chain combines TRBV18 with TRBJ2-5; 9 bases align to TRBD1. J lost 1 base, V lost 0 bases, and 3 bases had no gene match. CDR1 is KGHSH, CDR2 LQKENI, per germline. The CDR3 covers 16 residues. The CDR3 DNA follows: TGTGCCAGCTCACCACCCCAGGGACAGGGCCAAGAGACCCAGTACTTC. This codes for CASSPPQGQGQETQYF.